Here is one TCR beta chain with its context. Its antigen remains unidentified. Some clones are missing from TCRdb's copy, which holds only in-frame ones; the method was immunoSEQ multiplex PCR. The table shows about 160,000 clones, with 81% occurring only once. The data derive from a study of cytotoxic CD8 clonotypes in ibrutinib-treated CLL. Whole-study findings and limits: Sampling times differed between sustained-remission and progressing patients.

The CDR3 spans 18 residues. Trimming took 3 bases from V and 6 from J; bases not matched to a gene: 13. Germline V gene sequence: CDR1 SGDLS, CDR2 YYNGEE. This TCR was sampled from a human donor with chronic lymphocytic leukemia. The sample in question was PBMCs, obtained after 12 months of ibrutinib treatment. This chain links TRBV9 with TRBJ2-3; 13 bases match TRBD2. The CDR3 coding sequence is TGTGCCAGCAGCGCAGCCGCCGGGACTAGCGGGAAAGCTGATACGCAGTATTTT. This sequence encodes CASSAAAGTSGKADTQYF.